This T cell receptor beta chain appears in the sequencing data of a study of early T cells in non-severe SARS-CoV-2 infection (dated by TCRdb to the early 2020s). About the investigation overall: Bulk RNA from unsorted whole blood was used for TCR sequencing, so alpha and beta chains could not be paired. General conclusions and limits of the study: VDJdb matching was skewed toward anti-spike CD8 responses and likely underestimated virus-specific expansions by missing private and CD4 specificities.

Library construction relied on 5' RACE. The reads were generated on a NextSeq 500. To correct for sequencing error and PCR bias, the TCR library protocol tagged individual cDNA molecules with unique molecular identifiers. TCR alpha and beta chains were both sequenced, and the abundances of alpha and beta sequences in each sample were closely correlated with each other. The authors' analysis ran thus. Decombinator V4 was used to annotate the V gene, J gene and CDR3 of the TCR sequences. TCRs were defined as expanded if a significant change between any two time points was detected under a Poisson model with p below 0.0001. TCR abundances were normalised to the total number of TCRs sequenced in each sample and reported as counts per million. TRAV1-2 paired with TRAJ12, TRAJ20 or TRAJ33 defined MAIT TCRs, while TRAV10 paired with TRAJ18 defined iNKT TCRs. VDJdb, accessed on 1 November 2021, was searched for TCRs annotated for CMV, EBV and SARS-CoV-2, and TCRs annotated for more than one antigen were excluded. The raw public reads went through TCRdb reprocessing: fastp at Q25, MiXCR clone calling, in-frame beta chains kept. Each entry merges the rows of one CDR3 protein and shows their most common DNA and genes. These V and J calls are TCRdb output, not the study's own analysis. The sample records fewer than 40,000 distinct CDR3 sequences, about 6.2% of which are singletons. In total, the top ten clones hold less than 6% of the sample.

Set within a cohort of healthcare workers in London, UK, this nested case-control study involved weekly PCR testing of nasopharyngeal swabs along with blood sampling. Between 23 and 31 March 2020, the week of the UK lockdown, healthcare workers were enrolled and then followed up weekly for as long as 16 weeks. The CDR3, from cysteine to phenylalanine, totals 15 residues. Only the CDR3 DNA is retained, 45 bases long and in frame from the first base. Via the germline V gene (reference sequence), CDR1 is SEHNR and CDR2 FQNEAQ. V was cut back by 5 bases and J by 0 bases, leaving a gap of 11 bases between them. This clonotype was picked up one time. There is no known antigen for this receptor. The input lacks base qualities; no much larger clone sits a single base away. A read on its own is weak evidence.

This clonotype was sampled from an adult who was a healthcare worker with PCR-confirmed SARS-CoV-2 infection or an uninfected control (not recorded which). The sequence joins TRBV7-9 to TRBJ2-1, with the D gene not clear enough to name. The source material was whole blood. The CDR3 loop reads CASSPTLSSYNEQFF. The DNA sequence is TGTGCCAGCAGCCCCACATTGAGCTCCTACAATGAGCAGTTCTTC.